These 26 T cell receptor beta chains were sequenced from one sample in a study of T cell repertoires in cytomegalovirus infection. TCRdb recomputed calls from the reads with MiXCR, one row per CDR3 protein. The profile covers some 700,000 distinct CDR3 sequences, with around 35% appearing a single time and over 15% taken by the ten largest. No antigen has been identified for these receptors. Source: cultured PBMCs, taken from culture after CMV antigen stimulation. The receptor set was obtained from a human donor in good health (CMV status not recorded). Some clones in this sample may be carry-over from other donors' samples.

This clonotype was seen more than once but under ten times. This chain uses TRBV12-5 with TRBJ2-3, with D perhaps TRBD1 or TRBD2 (5 bases each). The V and J ends lost 8 bases and 3 bases respectively, with 12 bases between them. The CDR3 is made up of 13 amino acids. Germline V CDR1 and CDR2: LGHNT, FRNRAP. This CDR3 reads CASCVGATDTQYF. The DNA for the CDR3 is TGTGCTAGTTGCGTCGGGGCGACAGATACGCAGTATTTT.

The V and J genes are TRBV11-2 and TRBJ2-3, with D uncertain. V gave up 3 bases and J gave up 6 bases, with 19 bases separating them. This CDR3 is 16 amino acids long. The germline V gene encodes CDR1 SGHAT and CDR2 FQNNGV. The CDR3 loop reads CASSLNVGWARDTQYF. CDR3 nucleotide sequence: TGTGCCAGCAGCTTGAATGTGGGGTGGGCCCGGGATACGCAGTATTTT.

This clonotype was found many times. This chain joins TRBV7-2 and TRBJ1-1, with 9 bases lining up with TRBD1. The CDR3 runs to 15 residues. CDR1 is SGHTA and CDR2 is FQGNSA in the germline V gene. V shed 1 base and J 10 bases; nucleotides not matched to a gene: 10. CDR3 nucleotide sequence: TGTGCCAGCAGCTTAGTTGCTTGGGGACAGGGTTCAGCTTTCTTT. Translating it yields CASSLVAWGQGSAFF.

The table lists this clonotype with a few counts. The chain recombines TRBV4-1 with TRBJ1-1, with unresolved D. Trimming shortened V by 5 bases and J by 1 base, and 8 bases separated the two germline ends. Germline CDR1 is MGHRA and CDR2 is YSYEKL. CDR3 length: 13 residues. CDR3 coding DNA: TGCGCCAGCAGCGGGGTGAGGAACACTGAAGCTTTCTTT. Protein sequence: CASSGVRNTEAFF.

The chain combines TRBV2 with TRBJ1-1, with TRBD1 matching over 7 bases. This CDR3 comprises 12 residues. Germline V gene sequence: CDR1 SNHLY, CDR2 FYNNEI. V shed 7 bases, J shed 4 bases, and the junction held 3 bases outside the gene matches. The CDR3: CASNDRATEAFF. The DNA of the CDR3 is TGTGCCAGCAATGACAGGGCCACTGAAGCTTTCTTT.

This clonotype was seen many times. CDR3 in DNA: TGTGCCAGCAGCTTAAAGAGGGGAGATCAGCCCCAGCATTTT. Translated: CASSLKRGDQPQHF. V and J are TRBV7-2 and TRBJ1-5; D is perhaps TRBD1 (5 bases). V was trimmed by 2 bases and J by 5 bases, leaving 10 bases between them. Germline V CDR1 and CDR2: SGHTA, FQGNSA. The CDR3 is 14 amino acids.

The V gene is TRBV19, the J gene TRBJ2-4, with D perhaps TRBD1 or TRBD2 (5 bases each). The germline V gene has CDR1 LNHDA and CDR2 SQIVND (reference sequence). This CDR3 is 12 amino acids long. V lost 2 bases to trimming and J lost 16 bases, with 15 bases between them. The CDR3 loop reads CASSIWDAELYF. CDR3 sequence (DNA): TGTGCCAGTAGTATATGGGACGCCGAGCTCTACTTC.

This chain joins TRBV4-1 and TRBJ1-2, with D tentatively TRBD1 (5 bases). The V end was cut by 1 base, the J end by 4 bases, with 13 bases between. CDR3 length: 15 residues. The V gene's germline CDR1 is MGHRA and CDR2 YSYEKL. CDR3 DNA sequence: TGCGCCAGCAGCCAAGGTACAGGCGCGTTCTATGGCTACACCTTC. Amino acids: CASSQGTGAFYGYTF.

The chain uses TRBV5-1 and TRBJ2-1; TRBD1 aligns across 11 bases. The germline CDR1 and CDR2 sequences are SGHRS and YFSETQ. This CDR3 comprises 17 residues. V shed 0 bases and J 9 bases; nucleotides not matched to a gene: 11. CDR3 protein: CASSLDLSGQGAAEQFF. The CDR3 DNA follows: TGCGCCAGCAGCTTGGATCTTTCCGGACAGGGGGCGGCTGAGCAGTTCTTC. Full variable domain (rest looked up from reference TRBV5-1 and TRBJ2-1): KAGVTQTPRYLIKTRGQQVTLSCSPISGHRSVSWYQQTPGQGLQFLFEYFSETQRNKGNFPGRFSGRQFSNSRSEMNVSTLELGDSALYLCASSLDLSGQGAAEQFFGPGTRLTVL.

The V call is TRBV28, the J call TRBJ1-2; D may be TRBD1 (6 bases). The germline gives CDR1 MDHEN, CDR2 SYDVKM. The CDR3 sequence is 15 residues long. V was pared by 2 bases and J by 4 bases, with 14 bases between. The CDR3 protein is CASSLGGGAGYGYTF. The CDR3 DNA is TGTGCCAGCAGTTTAGGAGGGGGGGCTGGCTATGGCTACACCTTC.

Ten or more counts support this clonotype. This chain links TRBV6-1 with TRBJ2-7; no clear D gene. This CDR3 has 14 residues. Germline V lookup: CDR1 MNHNS, CDR2 SASEGT. V was trimmed by 0 bases and J by 2 bases, leaving 8 bases between them. CDR3 coding DNA: TGTGCCAGCAGTGAAGCGGGCGAGACCTACGAGCAGTACTTC. Translated, it gives CASSEAGETYEQYF.

The V and J genes are TRBV6-6 and TRBJ1-5, with 9 nucleotides matching TRBD1. The ends lost 9 bases at V and 6 bases at J; junction bases unmatched: 15. CDR3 size: 16 residues. Germline V lookup: CDR1 MNHNY, CDR2 SVGAGI (reference sequence). The CDR3 DNA sequence: TGTGCCAGTCGGCCCCCCGGGACAGGGAGGTTTCAGCCCCAGCATTTT. Translating gives CASRPPGTGRFQPQHF.

This chain joins TRBV10-3 and TRBJ2-3; possible D gene TRBD2, 6 bases. The CDR3 runs to 15 residues. Germline loops: CDR1 ENHRY, CDR2 SYGVKD. The ends were cut back, 0 bases at V and 4 bases at J, with 11 bases in the middle. The CDR3 nucleotides read TGTGCCATCAGTGAGTCGGTGGAGGGCGCAGATACGCAGTATTTT. Its translation is CAISESVEGADTQYF.

This clonotype was detected ten times or more. The DNA for the CDR3 is TGTGCCAGCAGCGGGCCAGGGGATGAAAAACTGTTTTTT. Protein product: CASSGPGDEKLFF. The V call is TRBV7-9, the J call TRBJ1-4; D may be TRBD1 (6 bases). The CDR3 covers 13 residues. In germline, CDR1 is SEHNR, CDR2 FQNEAQ (reference sequence). Trimming took off 5 bases at V and 6 bases at J, with 10 bases between the two ends. Variable domain in full (rest from reference TRBV7-9 and TRBJ1-4): DTGVSQNPRHKITKRGQNVTFRCDPISEHNRLYWYRQTLGQGPEFLTYFQNEAQLEKSRLLSDRFSAERPKGSFSTLEIQRTEQGDSAMYLCASSGPGDEKLFFGSGTQLSVL.

This sequence joins TRBV5-3 and TRBJ2-5, with D hard to call. TRBV5-3 falls under the ORF class, with uncertain function. There are 15 residues in the CDR3. The V end lost 8 bases, the J end lost 4 bases, and 21 bases lay between the germline ends. CDR3 bases: TGTGCCAGCAGCCCCCCGGACGGAAGCATAGAGACCCAGTACTTC. Amino acid sequence: CASSPPDGSIETQYF.

This clonotype turned up a few times. J is TRBJ2-3 and V is TRBV7-2, with D possibly matching TRBD2 (7 bases). Germline lookup yields CDR1 SGHTA and CDR2 FQGNSA. V was clipped by 5 bases and J by 5 bases, with 32 bases between them. CDR3 length: 20 amino acids. CDR3 DNA sequence: TGTGCCAGCAGCCCAAGGGGTTCGGGTTGGGGGGGCCGTGGTTTAGATACGCAGTATTTT. Translating gives CASSPRGSGWGGRGLDTQYF.

The chain carries TRBV28 and TRBJ2-3, with TRBD2 matching over 13 bases. The ends lost 10 bases at V and 4 bases at J; junction bases unmatched: 5. Looked up from germline, CDR1 is MDHEN and CDR2 is SYDVKM. CDR3 length equals 14 residues. The CDR3 DNA reads as TGTGCCACCCGACTAGCGGGGGGTTCAGATACGCAGTATTTT. It encodes CATRLAGGSDTQYF.

This clonotype was detected ten times or more. The V call is TRBV7-2, the J call TRBJ1-5; possibly TRBD1 for D (6 bases). The CDR3 spans 18 residues. V was shortened by 2 bases and J by 6 bases, with 23 bases between the two germline ends. CDR1 is SGHTA and CDR2 is FQGNSA in the germline V gene. The CDR3 reads CASSLFYPGATFGQPQHF. The CDR3 coding sequence is TGTGCCAGCAGCTTATTTTATCCAGGGGCGACATTCGGTCAGCCCCAGCATTTT.

The chain couples TRBV4-1 to TRBJ1-1; 7 bases are a match to TRBD1. V shed 4 bases, J shed 3 bases, and the junction held 11 bases outside the gene matches. The CDR3 totals 16 residues. CDR1 is MGHRA, CDR2 YSYEKL, per germline. Written as DNA, the CDR3 is TGCGCCAGCAGCCCCGAGGGAGGGGGCGACGACACTGAAGCTTTCTTT. Amino acids: CASSPEGGGDDTEAFF.

This clonotype was counted between two and nine times. This chain links TRBV6-6 with TRBJ1-2, with D possibly being TRBD1 (6 bases). The germline V gene has CDR1 MNHNY and CDR2 SVGAGI (reference sequence). The CDR3 runs to 15 residues. Trimming removed 5 bases at V and 3 bases at J, with 16 bases between. The CDR3 reads CASSPGAGGHYGYTF. Here the CDR3 DNA reads TGTGCCAGCAGTCCGGGGGCCGGGGGGCACTATGGCTACACCTTC.

The chain is built from TRBV7-6 and TRBJ2-3; D remains ambiguous. Germline values: CDR1 SGHVS, CDR2 FNYEAQ. V was cut by 5 bases and J by 1 base, with 10 bases left in between. The length of the CDR3 is 14 residues. CDR3 DNA: TGTGCCAGCAGCCCCGTTACTGGCACAGATACGCAGTATTTT. Amino acid sequence: CASSPVTGTDTQYF.

This clonotype came up a few times. This chain joins TRBV11-2 and TRBJ2-4; D remains unclear. Germline CDR1 SGHAT, CDR2 FQNNGV. The CDR3 covers 15 residues. V lost 3 bases and J 1 base, leaving 10 bases between the germline ends. CDR3 DNA sequence: TGTGCCAGCAGCTTTAGTGGAATCGCCAAAAACATTCAGTACTTC. Translated, it gives CASSFSGIAKNIQYF.

This chain connects TRBV19 to TRBJ2-1; 9 bases are shared with TRBD2. The CDR3 spans 16 residues. Unmatched junction bases numbered 7, after V lost 6 bases and J lost 1 base. Germline-derived CDR1 and CDR2 are LNHDA and SQIVND (reference sequence). The CDR3 sequence: CASRLAGLGSYNEQFF. CDR3 sequence (DNA): TGTGCCAGTAGGCTAGCGGGACTAGGGTCCTACAATGAGCAGTTCTTC.

This chain uses TRBV5-5 with TRBJ1-1; no clear D gene. V was cut by 4 bases and J by 2 bases, with 12 bases left in between. Germline V gene data show CDR1 as SGHKS and CDR2 as YYEKEE (reference sequence). The CDR3 totals 14 residues. As DNA, the CDR3 is TGTGCCAGCAGCCTGTACAGAGGAAACACTGAAGCTTTCTTT. Amino acids: CASSLYRGNTEAFF.

This chain uses TRBV28 with TRBJ1-5; D possibly corresponds to TRBD1 (5 bases). V was cut by 6 bases and J by 4 bases, with 10 bases left in between. Per germline, CDR1 MDHEN and CDR2 SYDVKM. This CDR3 is built from 13 residues. CDR3 loop: CASSWEGNQPQHF. The CDR3, as DNA: TGTGCCAGCAGCTGGGAGGGGAATCAGCCCCAGCATTTT.

The chain couples TRBV12-3 or TRBV12-4 to TRBJ2-3, with D hard to call. The CDR3 sequence is 15 residues long. The V end lost 5 bases, the J end lost 0 bases, and 12 bases lay between the germline ends. CDR3 DNA: TGTGCCAGCAGTCCGAAGCTAGTAAGCACAGATACGCAGTATTTT. This encodes CASSPKLVSTDTQYF.